These T cell receptor beta chains were read from a single sample in a study of blood T cells in healthy people across ages. MiXCR, applied by TCRdb to the 5' RACE reads, yields one record per CDR3 protein. The sample comprises roughly 900,000 distinct CDR3 sequences, about 44% of which are singletons, and around 15% rests with the top ten. Source material: blood. The receptors here all came from a man aged 25 to 40 in good health. Both conserved end residues are part of each CDR3. A D gene is named only where the DNA matches it firmly. Part of the rows lack a size; the others show once, few, many or a class for expanded clones.

NA	TRBJ2-1	few	TRBV9	CASSVVGGINNEQFF
NA	TRBJ2-1	NA	TRBV6-6	CASSDVGRFGEQFF
NA	TRBJ2-5	NA	TRBV5-1	CASIPGTRLEETQYF
TRBD2	NA	few	TRBV4-1	CASSYSGGIKETQYF
NA	TRBJ1-2	NA	TRBV5-1	CASSLETNIYGYTF
TRBD1	TRBJ1-2	NA	TRBV5-1	CASSKGQGPTYGYTF
NA	NA	NA	TRBV4-3	CASSQSAGLHEQYF
NA	TRBJ2-7	few	TRBV27	CASSPQGRRYEQYF
NA	TRBJ2-7	NA	TRBV4-3	CASSQGVGSSYEQYF
TRBD1	TRBJ2-3	few	TRBV6-2/TRBV6-3	CASSHGTGNTDTQYF
TRBD2	TRBJ2-5	NA	TRBV20-1	CSARVLGREETQYF
NA	TRBJ2-5	NA	TRBV11-2	CASSLGSGSAFETQYF
TRBD1	TRBJ2-7	NA	TRBV18	CASGGGDRGHEQYF
TRBD2	TRBJ2-5	NA	TRBV9	CASSVATSGALQETQYF
TRBD1	TRBJ2-3	NA	TRBV3-1	CASSQTTGQGATDTQYF
TRBD1	TRBJ2-7	NA	TRBV27	CASSRTGLNYEQYF